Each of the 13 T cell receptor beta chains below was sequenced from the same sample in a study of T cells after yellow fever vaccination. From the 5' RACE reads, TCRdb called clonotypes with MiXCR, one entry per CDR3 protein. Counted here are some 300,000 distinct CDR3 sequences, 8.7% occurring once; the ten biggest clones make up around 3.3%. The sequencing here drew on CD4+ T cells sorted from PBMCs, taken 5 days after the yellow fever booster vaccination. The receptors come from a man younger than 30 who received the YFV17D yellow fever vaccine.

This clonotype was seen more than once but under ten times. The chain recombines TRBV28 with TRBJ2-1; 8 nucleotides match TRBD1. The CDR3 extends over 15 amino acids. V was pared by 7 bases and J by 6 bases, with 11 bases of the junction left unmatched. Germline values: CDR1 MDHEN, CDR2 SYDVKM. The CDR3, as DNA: TGTGCCAGCACCCTTCAGGGGGCACGGCTCAATGAGCAGTTCTTC. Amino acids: CASTLQGARLNEQFF.

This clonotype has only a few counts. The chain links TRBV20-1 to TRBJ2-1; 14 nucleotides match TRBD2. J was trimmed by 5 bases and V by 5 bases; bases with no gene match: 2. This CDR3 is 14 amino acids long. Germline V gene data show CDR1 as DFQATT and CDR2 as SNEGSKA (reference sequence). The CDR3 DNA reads TGCAGTGCTGGACTAGCGGGGGGCGACAATGAGCAGTTCTTC. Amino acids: CSAGLAGGDNEQFF.

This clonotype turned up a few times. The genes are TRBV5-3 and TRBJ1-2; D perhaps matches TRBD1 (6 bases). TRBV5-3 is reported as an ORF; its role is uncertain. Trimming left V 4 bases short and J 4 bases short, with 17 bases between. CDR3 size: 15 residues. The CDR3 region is CARSPWGGPGYGYTF. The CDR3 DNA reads TGTGCCAGAAGCCCCTGGGGGGGGCCGGGCTATGGCTACACCTTC.

The CDR3 nucleotides are TGTGCCAGCAGTGCCACAGGGAAATATGGCTACACCTTC. Translated: CASSATGKYGYTF. The chain links TRBV6-1 to TRBJ1-2; D may be TRBD1 (6 bases). V lost 4 bases and J lost 5, with 11 bases in between. The CDR3 is 13 amino acids. Looked up from germline, CDR1 is MNHNS and CDR2 is SASEGT.

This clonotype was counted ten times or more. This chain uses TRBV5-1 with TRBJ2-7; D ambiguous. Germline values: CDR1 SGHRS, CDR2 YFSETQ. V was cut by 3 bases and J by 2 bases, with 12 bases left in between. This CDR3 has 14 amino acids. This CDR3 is CASSSHHPTYEQYF. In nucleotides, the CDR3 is TGCGCCAGCAGCTCCCATCACCCAACCTACGAGCAGTACTTC.

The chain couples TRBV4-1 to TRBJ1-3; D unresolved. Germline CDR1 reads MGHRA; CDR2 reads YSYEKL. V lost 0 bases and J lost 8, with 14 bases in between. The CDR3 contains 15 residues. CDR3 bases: TGCGCCAGCAGCCAAGAGGGAACCCGGGCGGACACCATATATTTT. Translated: CASSQEGTRADTIYF.

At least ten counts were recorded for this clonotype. CDR3 sequence: CASSQEDRNYGYTF. CDR3 DNA: TGTGCCAGCAGTCAAGAGGACAGGAACTATGGCTACACCTTC. The rearrangement links TRBV28 to TRBJ1-2; 7 bases are shared with TRBD1. With V trimmed by 5 bases and J by 2 bases, 5 bases remained unmatched. Germline CDR1 is MDHEN and CDR2 is SYDVKM. This CDR3 is 14 amino acids long.

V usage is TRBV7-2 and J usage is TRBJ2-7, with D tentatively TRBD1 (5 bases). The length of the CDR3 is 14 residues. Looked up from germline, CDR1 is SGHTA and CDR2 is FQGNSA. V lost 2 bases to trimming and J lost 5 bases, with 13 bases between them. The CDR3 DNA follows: TGTGCCAGCAGCTTATTCACAGGAATCAACGAGCAGTACTTC. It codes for CASSLFTGINEQYF.

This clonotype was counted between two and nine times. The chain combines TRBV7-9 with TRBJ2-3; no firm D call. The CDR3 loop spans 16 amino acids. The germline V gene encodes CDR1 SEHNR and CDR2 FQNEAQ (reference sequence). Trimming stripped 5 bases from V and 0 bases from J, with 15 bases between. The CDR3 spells CASSPPLGGSTDTQYF. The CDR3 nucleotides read TGTGCCAGCAGCCCCCCTCTTGGCGGTAGCACAGATACGCAGTATTTT.

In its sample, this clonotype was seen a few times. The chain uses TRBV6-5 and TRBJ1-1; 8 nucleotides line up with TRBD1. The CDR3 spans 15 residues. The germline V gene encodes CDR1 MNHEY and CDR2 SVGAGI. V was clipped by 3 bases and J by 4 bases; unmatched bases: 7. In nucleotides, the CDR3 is TGTGCCAGCAGTTATCAGGGGGCCTTGGGCACTGAAGCTTTCTTT. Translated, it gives CASSYQGALGTEAFF.

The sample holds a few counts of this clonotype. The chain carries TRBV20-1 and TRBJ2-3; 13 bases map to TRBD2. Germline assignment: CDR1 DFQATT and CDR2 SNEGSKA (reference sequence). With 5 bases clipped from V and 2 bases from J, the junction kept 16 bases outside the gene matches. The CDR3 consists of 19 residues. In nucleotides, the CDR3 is TGCAGTGCTCCCCGTGGACTAGCGGGGGCCCTAATGAACACAGATACGCAGTATTTT. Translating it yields CSAPRGLAGALMNTDTQYF.

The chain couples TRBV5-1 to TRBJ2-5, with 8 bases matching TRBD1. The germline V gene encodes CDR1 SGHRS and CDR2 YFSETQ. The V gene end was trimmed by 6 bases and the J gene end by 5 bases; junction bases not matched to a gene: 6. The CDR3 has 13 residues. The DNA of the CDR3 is TGCGCCAGCAACCGGGACAGGTTGGAGACCCAGTACTTC. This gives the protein CASNRDRLETQYF.

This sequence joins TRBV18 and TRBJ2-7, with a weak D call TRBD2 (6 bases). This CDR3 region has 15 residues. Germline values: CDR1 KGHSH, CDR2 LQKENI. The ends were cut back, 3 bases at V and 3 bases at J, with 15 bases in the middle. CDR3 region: CASSPDPGVFYEQYF. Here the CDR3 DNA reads TGTGCCAGCTCACCCGATCCGGGGGTCTTCTACGAGCAGTACTTC.